These 8 T cell receptor beta chains came from one sample sequenced in a study of vaccination effects on CD4 cells after COVID-19. Here immunoSEQ multiplex PCR was the method, and the copy in TCRdb shows in-frame clones only, minus some. Among tens of thousands of clones listed, around 70% were seen once. No cognate antigen is known for these TCRs. After expansion with viral peptide pools in the ViraFEST assay, antigen-specific CD4+ T cells were sequenced. When around 10 days of culture had elapsed, CD4+ T cells were isolated. All participants had two doses of either the BNT162b2 or mRNA-1273 vaccine. The sample here was CD4+ T cells from PBMCs cultured with HCoV-229E spike peptides, taken after COVID-19 vaccination. These receptor sequences come from a human donor who received a COVID-19 vaccine.

The chain recombines TRBV29-1 with TRBJ2-3; no clear D gene. The CDR3 totals 13 residues. From germline, CDR1 is SQVTM and CDR2 ANQGSEA. Trimming cost V 4 bases and J 2 bases, with 10 bases left between them. The CDR3 protein is CSVASRYTDTQYF. The CDR3 nucleotides are TGCAGCGTTGCGAGCCGGTACACAGATACGCAGTATTTT.

This clone was counted once. The V gene is TRBV7-6, the J gene TRBJ2-5, with D perhaps TRBD2 (5 bases). The CDR3 runs 15 residues. Trimming cost V 6 bases and J 5 bases, with 19 bases left between them. Per the germline V gene, CDR1 is SGHVS and CDR2 is FNYEAQ. The CDR3 is CASRNKPQLGETQYF. The CDR3 DNA reads TGTGCCAGCAGAAATAAACCGCAACTAGGGGAGACCCAGTACTTC.

This chain links TRBV7-9 with TRBJ1-6; D is possibly TRBD1 (5 bases). CDR3 size: 14 residues. CDR1 is SEHNR, CDR2 FQNEAQ, per germline (reference sequence). V was cut by 7 bases and J by 6 bases, with 13 bases left in between. The CDR3, as DNA: TGTGCCAGCATCCCTACGGGGGGTAATTCACCCCTCCACTTT. It codes for CASIPTGGNSPLHF.

V is TRBV7-2 and J is TRBJ1-1, with D possibly being TRBD1 (5 bases). CDR1 is SGHTA and CDR2 is FQGNSA in the germline V gene. The CDR3 contains 17 residues. V dropped 5 bases and J dropped 6 bases, with 25 bases sitting between them. For the CDR3, the DNA is TGTGCCAGCAGCCAGCCCCTGGGGTCGGGGGTCGGGGCTGAAGCTTTCTTT. It translates to CASSQPLGSGVGAEAFF.

The count of this clone is one. J is TRBJ1-5 and V is TRBV6-1; 7 nucleotides match TRBD1. CDR1 MNHNS and CDR2 SASEGT come from the germline V gene. This CDR3 is built from 15 residues. With 3 bases clipped from V and 3 bases from J, the junction kept 5 bases outside the gene matches. The CDR3 DNA reads TGTGCCAGCAGTGATATACAGGGGTTCAATCAGCCCCAGCATTTT. Protein sequence: CASSDIQGFNQPQHF.

The rearrangement links TRBV10-1 to TRBJ1-2, with a weak D call TRBD1 (5 bases). The CDR3 is 13 amino acids. Looked up from germline, CDR1 is WNHNN and CDR2 is SYGVQD (reference sequence). Deletions cut 4 bases from V and 0 bases from J, with 6 bases between. CDR3: CASSVDTNYGYTF. CDR3 DNA sequence: TGCGCCAGCAGTGTGGACACTAACTATGGCTACACCTTC.

This sequence joins TRBV30 and TRBJ2-3, with D possibly matching TRBD1 (5 bases). This CDR3 has 14 amino acids. Looked up from germline, CDR1 is GTSNPN and CDR2 is SVGIG (reference sequence). V was cut by 3 bases and J by 1 base, with 11 bases left in between. The CDR3: CAWRKGLGTDTQYF. In DNA, the CDR3 is TGTGCCTGGAGAAAGGGGCTCGGCACAGATACGCAGTATTTT.

This clone came up a few times. The genes are TRBV10-3 and TRBJ2-7; 12 bases fit TRBD2. Germline-derived CDR1 and CDR2 are ENHRY and SYGVKD. CDR3 size: 15 residues. V dropped 4 bases and J dropped 1; count of bases not matched to a gene: 2. DNA for the CDR3: TGTGCCATCAGTGCGACTAGCGGGAGATCCTACGAGCAGTACTTC. Encoded protein: CAISATSGRSYEQYF.